The sequence of this T cell receptor beta chain was determined in a study of CXCR3-negative and CXCR3-positive naive CD8 T cells. On the study more broadly: Total TRB output reached some 130 million reads, about 1.5 +/- 0.3 million per library. Study-level findings and limits: TRB CDR3 hydrophobicity was greater in CXCR3-positive naive cells than in CXCR3-negative naive cells. Whereas memory cells differed, naive CXCR3-negative and CXCR3-positive cells shared similar TRBV-TRBJ usage.

All CD8+ T cell subsets were sorted in triplicate at 250,000 to 300,000 cells each. Naive CD8+ T cells were CD45RO-CCR7+CD27+CD95-. Via 5' RACE with UMI labels, TRB cDNA libraries were prepared. TCRdb processed the 5' RACE reads again and assigns one entry to each CDR3 protein, with no DNA. The ten top clones account for less than 1.1%, within a sample of about 89,000 distinct CDR3 sequences. Remarks on this clonotype: The target antigen is unknown.

There are 11 residues in the CDR3. CDR1 and CDR2 (germline): MDHEN, SYDVKM. This chain joins TRBV28 and TRBJ1-1. Sequencing was done on a sample of naive CXCR3+ CD8+ T cells from blood. Subset in this sample: CD45RO-CCR7+CD27+CD95- naive CD8+ T cells expressing CXCR3 (TNR3+). This TCR came from a human donor in good health. Some clones in this sample may be carry-over from other donors' samples. CDR3 residues: CATARNTEAFF.